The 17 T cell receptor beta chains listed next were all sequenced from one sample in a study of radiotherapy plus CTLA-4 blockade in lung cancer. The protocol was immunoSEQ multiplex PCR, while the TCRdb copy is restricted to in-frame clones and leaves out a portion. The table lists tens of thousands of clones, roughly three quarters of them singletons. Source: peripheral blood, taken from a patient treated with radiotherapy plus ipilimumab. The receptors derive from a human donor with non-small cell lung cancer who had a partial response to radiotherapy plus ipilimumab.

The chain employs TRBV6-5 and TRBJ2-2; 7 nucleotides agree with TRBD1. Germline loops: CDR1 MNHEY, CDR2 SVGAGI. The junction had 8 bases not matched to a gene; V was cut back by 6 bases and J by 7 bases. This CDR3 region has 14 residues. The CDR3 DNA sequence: TGTGCCAGCAGAGGACAGGCCCTAGGCGGGGAGCTGTTTTTT. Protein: CASRGQALGGELFF.

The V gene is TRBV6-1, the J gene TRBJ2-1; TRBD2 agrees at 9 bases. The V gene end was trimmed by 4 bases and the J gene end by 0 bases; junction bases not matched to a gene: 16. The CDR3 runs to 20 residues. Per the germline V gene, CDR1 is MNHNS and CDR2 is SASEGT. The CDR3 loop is CASSVRGSGGLLSSYNEQFF. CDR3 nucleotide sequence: TGTGCCAGCAGTGTACGTGGTAGCGGGGGCCTCCTTAGCTCCTACAATGAGCAGTTCTTC.

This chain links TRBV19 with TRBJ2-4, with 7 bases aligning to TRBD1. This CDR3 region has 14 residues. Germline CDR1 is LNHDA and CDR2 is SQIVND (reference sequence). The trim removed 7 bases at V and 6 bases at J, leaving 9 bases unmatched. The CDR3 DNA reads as TGTGCCAGTAAACCCGAGGGGGCCCGAAACATTCAGTACTTC. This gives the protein CASKPEGARNIQYF.

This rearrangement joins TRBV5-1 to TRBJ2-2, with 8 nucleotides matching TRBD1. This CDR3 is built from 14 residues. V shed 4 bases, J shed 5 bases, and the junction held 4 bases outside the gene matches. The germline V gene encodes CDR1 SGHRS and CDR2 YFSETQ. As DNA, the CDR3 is TGCGCCAGCAGCCCCAGACAGGGGACCGGGGAGCTGTTTTTT. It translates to CASSPRQGTGELFF.

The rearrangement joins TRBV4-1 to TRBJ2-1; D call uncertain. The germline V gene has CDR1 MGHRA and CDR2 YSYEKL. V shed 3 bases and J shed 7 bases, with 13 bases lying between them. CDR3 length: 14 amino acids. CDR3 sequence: CASSQRYGSNEQFF. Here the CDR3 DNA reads TGCGCCAGCAGCCAGAGGTACGGGTCGAATGAGCAGTTCTTC.

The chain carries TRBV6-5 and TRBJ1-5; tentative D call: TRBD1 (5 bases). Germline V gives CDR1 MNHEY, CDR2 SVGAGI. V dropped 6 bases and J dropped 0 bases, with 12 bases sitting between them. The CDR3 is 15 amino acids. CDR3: CASSETAYSNQPQHF. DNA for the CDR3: TGTGCCAGCAGCGAGACAGCTTATAGCAATCAGCCCCAGCATTTT.

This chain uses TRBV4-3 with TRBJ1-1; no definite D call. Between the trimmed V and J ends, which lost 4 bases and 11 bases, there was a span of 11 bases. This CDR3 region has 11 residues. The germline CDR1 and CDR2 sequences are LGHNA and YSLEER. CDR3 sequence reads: CASSPRLGAFF. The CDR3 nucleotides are TGCGCCAGCAGCCCTCGACTTGGGGCTTTCTTT.

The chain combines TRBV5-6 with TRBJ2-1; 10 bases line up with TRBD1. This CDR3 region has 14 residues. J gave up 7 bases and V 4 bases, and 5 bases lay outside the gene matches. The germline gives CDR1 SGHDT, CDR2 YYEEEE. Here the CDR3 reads CASSKLDRGNEQFF. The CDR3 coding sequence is TGTGCCAGCAGCAAACTGGACAGGGGGAATGAGCAGTTCTTC.

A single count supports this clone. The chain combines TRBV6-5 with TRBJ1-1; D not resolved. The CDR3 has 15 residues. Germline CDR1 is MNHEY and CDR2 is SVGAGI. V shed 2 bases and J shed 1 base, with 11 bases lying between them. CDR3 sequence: CASSYQPLGNTEAFF. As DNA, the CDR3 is TGTGCCAGCAGTTACCAACCACTCGGGAACACTGAAGCTTTCTTT.

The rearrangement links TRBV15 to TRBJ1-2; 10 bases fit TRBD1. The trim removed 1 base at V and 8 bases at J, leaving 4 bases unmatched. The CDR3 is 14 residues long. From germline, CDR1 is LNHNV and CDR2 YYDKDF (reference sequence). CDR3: CATSRGGQGRGYTF. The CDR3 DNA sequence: TGTGCCACCAGCAGAGGGGGACAGGGGAGAGGCTACACCTTC.

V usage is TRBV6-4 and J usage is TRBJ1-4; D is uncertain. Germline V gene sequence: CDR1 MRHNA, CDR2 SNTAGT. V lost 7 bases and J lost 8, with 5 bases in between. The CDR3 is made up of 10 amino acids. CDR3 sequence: CASIREKLFF. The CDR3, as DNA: TGTGCCAGCATACGGGAAAAACTGTTTTTT.

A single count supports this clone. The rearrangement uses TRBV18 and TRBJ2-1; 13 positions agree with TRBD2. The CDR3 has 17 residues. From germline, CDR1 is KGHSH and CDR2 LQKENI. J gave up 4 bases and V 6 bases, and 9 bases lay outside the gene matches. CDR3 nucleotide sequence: TGTGCCAGCTCTTCGAGACTAGCGGGGGGAAATTACAATGAGCAGTTCTTC. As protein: CASSSRLAGGNYNEQFF.

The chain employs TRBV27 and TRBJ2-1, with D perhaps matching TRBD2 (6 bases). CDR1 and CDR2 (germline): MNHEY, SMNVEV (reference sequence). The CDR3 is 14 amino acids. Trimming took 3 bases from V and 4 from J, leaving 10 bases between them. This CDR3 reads CASSFGGSYNEQFF. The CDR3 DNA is TGTGCCAGCAGTTTTGGGGGGTCTTACAATGAGCAGTTCTTC.

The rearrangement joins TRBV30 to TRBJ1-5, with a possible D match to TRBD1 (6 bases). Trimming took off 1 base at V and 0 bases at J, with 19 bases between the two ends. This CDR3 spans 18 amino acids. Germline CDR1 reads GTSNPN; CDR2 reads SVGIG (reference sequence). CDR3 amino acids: CAWSAWTANDYSNQPQHF. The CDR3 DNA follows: TGTGCCTGGAGTGCCTGGACAGCCAACGACTATAGCAATCAGCCCCAGCATTTT.

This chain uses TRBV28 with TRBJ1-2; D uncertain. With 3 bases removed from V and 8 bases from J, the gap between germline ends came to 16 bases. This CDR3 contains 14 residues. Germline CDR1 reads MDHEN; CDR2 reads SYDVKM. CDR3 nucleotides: TGTGCCAGCAGTTTTGGGGTGGGAGGGTTCGGCTACACCTTC. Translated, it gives CASSFGVGGFGYTF.

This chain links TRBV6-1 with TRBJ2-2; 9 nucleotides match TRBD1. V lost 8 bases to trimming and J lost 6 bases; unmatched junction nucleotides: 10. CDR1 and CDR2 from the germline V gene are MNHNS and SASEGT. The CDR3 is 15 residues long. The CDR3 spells CASREGQGYPGELFF. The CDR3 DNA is TGTGCCAGCCGAGAAGGACAGGGGTATCCCGGGGAGCTGTTTTTT.

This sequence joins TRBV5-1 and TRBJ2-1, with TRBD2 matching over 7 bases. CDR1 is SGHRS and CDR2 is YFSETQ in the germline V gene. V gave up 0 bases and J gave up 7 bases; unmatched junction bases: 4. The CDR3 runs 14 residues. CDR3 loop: CASSLEGTINEQFF. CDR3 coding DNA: TGCGCCAGCAGCTTGGAGGGGACTATAAATGAGCAGTTCTTC. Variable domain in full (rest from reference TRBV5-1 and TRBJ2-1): KAGVTQTPRYLIKTRGQQVTLSCSPISGHRSVSWYQQTPGQGLQFLFEYFSETQRNKGNFPGRFSGRQFSNSRSEMNVSTLELGDSALYLCASSLEGTINEQFFGPGTRLTVL.